The 23 T cell receptor beta chains below were found in one sample sequenced in a study of T cells expressing NK-cell markers. TCRdb reprocessed the 5' RACE reads and reports one entry per CDR3 protein, with no DNA. The repertoire table contains 350,000 to 450,000 distinct CDR3 sequences. Sequenced sample: blood T cells: a sorted CD56 or NKG2C T cell subset, CD4+ or CD8+ T cells, or bulk PBMC T cells (not recorded which). The receptors were gathered from a man aged 18-75 years in good health.

The chain recombines TRBV11-2 with TRBJ2-1; TCRdb selects TRBD2, and the lack of DNA leaves this call unchecked. Germline values: CDR1 SGHAT, CDR2 FQNNGV. The CDR3 is 16 amino acids. The CDR3 sequence is CASSLSGLAGGKEQFF.

V usage is TRBV6-5 and J usage is TRBJ2-3; lacking DNA, the TRBD2 call made by TCRdb goes unchecked. Looked up from germline, CDR1 is MNHEY and CDR2 is SVGAGI. The CDR3 covers 17 residues. CDR3 residues: CASSYGGGGRRTDTQYF.

V usage is TRBV3-1 and J usage is TRBJ2-4. The germline gives CDR1 LGHDT, CDR2 YNNKEL (reference sequence). The length of the CDR3 is 16 residues. CDR3 sequence reads: CASSPSGLLAKNIQYF.

The chain uses TRBV5-5 and TRBJ1-6; TCRdb's assignment of TRBD1 cannot be checked, as there is no DNA. The CDR3 extends over 15 amino acids. Germline V gene data show CDR1 as SGHKS and CDR2 as YYEKEE (reference sequence). CDR3: CASTPAGTGNSPLHF.

The chain has TRBV7-2 and TRBJ2-1; TCRdb's assignment of TRBD2 cannot be checked, as there is no DNA. The CDR3 sequence is 14 residues long. Germline lookup yields CDR1 SGHTA and CDR2 FQGNSA. The CDR3 sequence is CASKTPGGLVGQFF. The full variable domain, completed using reference TRBV7-2 and TRBJ2-1, is GAGVSQSPSNKVTEKGKDVELRCDPISGHTALYWYRQSLGQGLEFLIYFQGNSAPDKSGLPSDRFSAERTGGSVSTLTIQRTQQEDSAVYLCASKTPGGLVGQFFGPGTRLTVL.

The genes are TRBV7-2 and TRBJ1-5. CDR3 length: 15 amino acids. Germline V lookup: CDR1 SGHTA, CDR2 FQGNSA. Here the CDR3 reads CASSWGFQANQPQHF.

The chain is built from TRBV7-2 and TRBJ2-7; as DNA is missing, the TRBD2 call by TCRdb cannot be tested. The CDR3 runs 13 residues. Germline V CDR1 and CDR2: SGHTA, FQGNSA. CDR3 residues: CASSLVALGQQYF.

The rearrangement uses TRBV3-1 and TRBJ1-2; the TRBD1 assignment by TCRdb is unverifiable without DNA. Per germline, CDR1 LGHDT and CDR2 YNNKEL (reference sequence). The CDR3 has 15 amino acids. CDR3: CASSHLGTVNYGYTF.

J is TRBJ2-1 and V is TRBV11-3; the D gene TCRdb calls, TRBD2, cannot be checked with no DNA. Per germline, CDR1 SGHNT and CDR2 YENEEA. This CDR3 is built from 15 residues. The CDR3 loop is CASSLGGGAWNEQFF.

This chain links TRBV18 with TRBJ1-1. Looked up from germline, CDR1 is KGHSH and CDR2 is LQKENI. This CDR3 is 19 amino acids long. CDR3 region: CASSAPGSPSLYRNTEAFF.

CDR3 region: CASSPRTSGSYNEQFF. The chain uses TRBV12-3 or TRBV12-4 and TRBJ2-1; TCRdb designates TRBD2, a call that cannot be tested without DNA. The length of the CDR3 is 16 residues.

The chain recombines TRBV5-6 with TRBJ2-3; TCRdb proposes TRBD1, but this gene call is untestable without DNA. The length of the CDR3 is 17 residues. Per germline, CDR1 SGHDT and CDR2 YYEEEE. CDR3 in amino acids: CASTLGTGSFSTDTQYF.

The gene calls are TRBV11-2 and TRBJ2-7; TCRdb names TRBD2, which stays unverified in the absence of DNA. This CDR3 is built from 15 residues. The germline V gene has CDR1 SGHAT and CDR2 FQNNGV. The CDR3 sequence is CASSPTGAGGPRQYF.

V gene TRBV6-5 combines with J gene TRBJ1-4. CDR3 length: 14 residues. Germline CDR1 is MNHEY and CDR2 is SVGAGI. The CDR3 protein is CASRLKAFGEKLFF.

J is TRBJ2-1 and V is TRBV9. Germline loops: CDR1 SGDLS, CDR2 YYNGEE. The CDR3 length is 14 residues. The CDR3 is CASSVLAELGEQFF.

The V call is TRBV11-1, the J call TRBJ2-1; TCRdb lists TRBD2, though no DNA is available to test this call. Per the germline V gene, CDR1 is SGHAT and CDR2 is FQDESV (reference sequence). The CDR3 loop spans 18 amino acids. The chain's CDR3 is CASSLDRWTSGENNEQFF.

V and J are TRBV12-3 or TRBV12-4 and TRBJ1-1; TCRdb reports TRBD1, a call that lacks DNA to check it against. This CDR3 comprises 15 residues. CDR3 in amino acids: CASSFPLSGVAEAFF.

This CDR3 is CASKLGQPTETQYF. The chain couples TRBV6-1 to TRBJ2-5; without DNA, the TCRdb call of TRBD1 cannot be checked. Germline-derived CDR1 and CDR2 are MNHNS and SASEGT. CDR3 length equals 14 residues.

The chain employs TRBV25-1 and TRBJ1-2; the TCRdb D gene call, TRBD1, has no DNA to confirm it. Per the germline V gene, CDR1 is MGHDK and CDR2 is SYGVNS. The CDR3 consists of 12 residues. Here the CDR3 reads CATLQGLYGYTF.

J is TRBJ2-7 and V is TRBV20-1; TCRdb gives TRBD1 as the D gene, but with no DNA this cannot be confirmed. Germline V gene data show CDR1 as DFQATT and CDR2 as SNEGSKA (reference sequence). The CDR3 length is 12 residues. CDR3 residues: CSAESPPKRQYF.

The chain couples TRBV5-1 to TRBJ2-1; the D gene TCRdb calls, TRBD1, cannot be checked with no DNA. The CDR3 is made up of 16 amino acids. Germline V lookup: CDR1 SGHRS, CDR2 YFSETQ. CDR3 sequence reads: CASILGDRRLYNEQFF. The full variable domain, its missing parts supplied by reference TRBV5-1 and TRBJ2-1, is KAGVTQTPRYLIKTRGQQVTLSCSPISGHRSVSWYQQTPGQGLQFLFEYFSETQRNKGNFPGRFSGRQFSNSRSEMNVSTLELGDSALYLCASILGDRRLYNEQFFGPGTRLTVL.

The chain uses TRBV5-5 and TRBJ2-1; TCRdb indicates TRBD1, and absent DNA this call remains unverified. This CDR3 comprises 15 residues. The germline gives CDR1 SGHKS, CDR2 YYEKEE (reference sequence). This CDR3 is CASSFDPGFRDEQFF.

The chain couples TRBV12-3 or TRBV12-4 to TRBJ1-5; TCRdb's D gene call, TRBD1, goes unchecked for lack of DNA. The CDR3 sequence is 15 residues long. The CDR3 reads CASSSAQGIFQPQHF.